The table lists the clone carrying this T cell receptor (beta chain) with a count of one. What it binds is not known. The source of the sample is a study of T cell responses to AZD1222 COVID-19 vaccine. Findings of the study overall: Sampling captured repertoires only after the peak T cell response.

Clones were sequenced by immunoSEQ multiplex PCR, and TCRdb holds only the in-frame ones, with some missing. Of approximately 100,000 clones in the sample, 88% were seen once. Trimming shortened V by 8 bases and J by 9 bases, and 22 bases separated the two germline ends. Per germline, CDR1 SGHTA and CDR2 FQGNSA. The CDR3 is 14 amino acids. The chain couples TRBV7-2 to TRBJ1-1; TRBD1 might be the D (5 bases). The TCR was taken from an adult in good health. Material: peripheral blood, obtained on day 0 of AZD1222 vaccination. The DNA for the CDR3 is TGTGCCAGCTCCCGGGGAGGGACGGACGATAAAGCTTTCTTT. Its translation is CASSRGGTDDKAFF.